The 28 T cell receptor beta chains given below trace back to one sample, sequenced in a study of post-analysis software for immune sequencing data. Broader study findings: Included in a set of roughly five TRBV segments more frequent in patients than controls were TRBV5-6, TRBV5-1 and TRBV20-1.

These TCRs are of unknown antigen specificity. Incorporated into the TCR beta cDNA libraries were unique molecular identifiers, which served to reduce PCR and sequencing biases. One entry per CDR3 protein, called by TCRdb with MiXCR from the PCR reads. The sample consists of fewer than 850,000 distinct CDR3 sequences, about 32% of them appearing once. Sequences were obtained from blood. The receptors stem from a girl aged 5-17 years with multiple sclerosis.

The chain combines TRBV27 with TRBJ2-2, with D possibly called TRBD1 or TRBD2 (6 bases each). V was trimmed by 3 bases and J by 5 bases, leaving 10 bases between them. CDR1 MNHEY and CDR2 SMNVEV come from the germline V gene (reference sequence). The CDR3 length is 14 residues. The DNA of the CDR3 is TGTGCCAGCAGTTTGCGAGGGGGGACCGGGGAGCTGTTTTTT. Translating gives CASSLRGGTGELFF.

Details on this clonotype: A read error may account for a junction end that differs from germline. The CDR3 here is CASSEPTVYNERFF. DNA for the CDR3: TGCGCCAGCAGTGAGCCGACAGTTTACAATGAGCGGTTCTTC. V and J are TRBV10-2 and TRBJ2-1; D possibly corresponds to TRBD1 (5 bases). Germline CDR1 and CDR2: WSHSY and SAAADI. This CDR3 has 14 amino acids.

This clonotype was observed a few times. V usage is TRBV12-3 or TRBV12-4 and J usage is TRBJ1-2; TRBD1 matches at 7 bases. The CDR3 runs 14 residues. J lost 4 bases, V lost 10 bases, and 12 bases had no gene match. The chain's CDR3 is CANERQGWSYGYTF. In DNA, the CDR3 is TGTGCCAACGAGAGACAGGGTTGGAGCTATGGCTACACCTTC.

The chain is built from TRBV12-3 or TRBV12-4 and TRBJ1-6; D perhaps matches TRBD1 (5 bases). The CDR3 covers 14 residues. Trimming removed 4 bases at V and 9 bases at J, with 13 bases between. The CDR3 protein is CASSSGTQGSPLHF. DNA of the CDR3: TGTGCCAGCAGTTCCGGGACGCAGGGTTCACCCCTCCACTTT.

The table lists this clonotype with many counts. V and J are TRBV9 and TRBJ2-1; D may match TRBD1 or TRBD2 (5 bases each). The CDR3 sequence is 13 residues long. V dropped 3 bases and J dropped 8 bases, with 12 bases sitting between them. Germline assignment: CDR1 SGDLS and CDR2 YYNGEE. The CDR3 loop is CASSGGAADEQFF. The CDR3 bases are TGTGCCAGCAGCGGAGGGGCGGCGGATGAGCAGTTCTTC.

Only a few counts were recorded for this clonotype. This chain links TRBV6-6 with TRBJ1-5; 7 bases match TRBD1. CDR1 is MNHNY and CDR2 is SVGAGI in the germline V gene (reference sequence). J gave up 0 bases and V 6 bases, and 8 bases lay outside the gene matches. The CDR3 runs 16 residues. Here the CDR3 reads CASRLGQRYSNQPQHF. The CDR3 bases are TGTGCCAGCAGGCTGGGACAGCGTTATAGCAATCAGCCCCAGCATTTT.

The chain is built from TRBV29-1 and TRBJ1-1, with D perhaps TRBD1 (5 bases). Germline CDR1 is SQVTM and CDR2 is ANQGSEA. This CDR3 comprises 13 residues. Trimming left V 4 bases short and J 1 base short, with 10 bases between. The CDR3 sequence is CSVARGGNTEAFF. In DNA, the CDR3 is TGCAGCGTTGCCCGGGGGGGGAACACTGAAGCTTTCTTT.

The V call is TRBV4-1, the J call TRBJ1-2; TRBD1 aligns across 9 bases. This CDR3 is built from 15 residues. V shed 0 bases, J shed 4 bases, and the junction held 3 bases outside the gene matches. Germline V gene lookup returns CDR1 MGHRA and CDR2 YSYEKL. The CDR3 region has the DNA TGCGCCAGCAGCCAAGAAACAGGGGGCGGCTATGGCTACACCTTC. This translates into CASSQETGGGYGYTF.

As for this clonotype: The germline gene is not matched at one end of the junction; a read error may be the cause. This sequence joins TRBV4-1 and TRBJ1-1; D call uncertain. The CDR3 covers 14 residues. CDR1 MGHRA and CDR2 YSYEKL come from the germline V gene. The CDR3 bases are TGCGCCGGCAGCCCCCCGTGGGCGAACACTGAAGCTTTCTTT. Amino acids: CAGSPPWANTEAFF.

The chain employs TRBV5-1 and TRBJ2-1; D uncertain. Trimming left V 4 bases short and J 10 bases short, with 9 bases between. The CDR3 totals 11 residues. Per germline, CDR1 SGHRS and CDR2 YFSETQ. This chain's CDR3 is CASSEQKEQFF. In DNA form, the CDR3 reads TGCGCCAGCAGCGAACAAAAAGAGCAGTTCTTC.

The chain is built from TRBV20-1 and TRBJ1-1; D perhaps matches TRBD1 (6 bases). This CDR3 has 14 amino acids. Germline loops: CDR1 DFQATT, CDR2 SNEGSKA (reference sequence). Trimming removed 5 bases at V and 1 base at J, with 14 bases between. The CDR3 coding sequence is TGCAGTGCTCAAGGGGGGGGGCAGAACACTGAAGCTTTCTTT. The encoded protein is CSAQGGGQNTEAFF.

The rearrangement joins TRBV6-2 or TRBV6-3 to TRBJ2-4; 9 bases are a match to TRBD2. The DNA matches TRBJ2-7 better at its end, which makes the J call doubtful. CDR1 and CDR2 from the germline V gene are MNHEY and SVGEGT. The CDR3 covers 13 residues. Here the CDR3 DNA reads TGTGCCAGCAGCTTTAGCGGGGGAAACGAGCAGTACTTC. Protein sequence: CASSFSGGNEQYF.

V gene TRBV5-1 combines with J gene TRBJ2-7; TRBD2 might be the D (5 bases). CDR1 is SGHRS, CDR2 YFSETQ, per germline. V lost 4 bases, J lost 5 bases, and 19 bases lay in between. The CDR3 is made up of 15 amino acids. CDR3 in amino acids: CASSPSGETVNEQYF. The CDR3, as DNA: TGCGCCAGCAGCCCGAGCGGAGAAACGGTAAACGAGCAGTACTTC. The variable domain in full, completed from reference TRBV5-1 and TRBJ2-7, reads KAGVTQTPRYLIKTRGQQVTLSCSPISGHRSVSWYQQTPGQGLQFLFEYFSETQRNKGNFPGRFSGRQFSNSRSEMNVSTLELGDSALYLCASSPSGETVNEQYFGPGTRLTVT.

V usage is TRBV28 and J usage is TRBJ2-7, with 10 bases lining up with TRBD2. V lost 4 bases and J lost 2; bases outside the gene matches: 8. The CDR3 contains 16 residues. Germline V gene lookup returns CDR1 MDHEN and CDR2 SYDVKM. The CDR3 reads CASSSLAGEVPYEQYF. DNA for the CDR3: TGTGCCAGCAGTTCCCTAGCGGGAGAGGTCCCCTACGAGCAGTACTTC.

V usage is TRBV5-4 and J usage is TRBJ1-6, with D uncertain. Germline V gene sequence: CDR1 SGHNT, CDR2 YYREEE (reference sequence). V was cut by 0 bases and J by 13 bases, with 17 bases left in between. The CDR3 is made up of 15 amino acids. The CDR3 DNA reads as TGTGCCAGCAGCTTGGCCGGCCAGGACGGTTCGCCCCTCCACTTT. Protein sequence: CASSLAGQDGSPLHF. Full variable domain (remainder filled in from reference TRBV5-4 and TRBJ1-6): ETGVTQSPTHLIKTRGQQVTLRCSSQSGHNTVSWYQQALGQGPQFIFQYYREEENGRGNFPPRFSGLQFPNYSSELNVNALELDDSALYLCASSLAGQDGSPLHFGNGTRLTVT.

The V and J genes are TRBV2 and TRBJ1-5; TRBD1 matches 7 bases. The V gene's germline CDR1 is SNHLY and CDR2 FYNNEI. The CDR3 has 14 amino acids. The V and J ends lost 6 bases and 4 bases, in that order; junction bases with no gene match: 6. CDR3 sequence reads: CASRQTGTNQPQHF. CDR3 bases: TGTGCCAGCAGGCAGACAGGGACTAATCAGCCCCAGCATTTT.

As regards this clonotype: The junction differs from germline at one of its ends, possibly a read error. This chain connects TRBV3-1 to TRBJ1-5, with D tentatively TRBD1 (5 bases). Germline V gives CDR1 LGHDT, CDR2 YNNKEL (reference sequence). The CDR3 runs 13 residues. CDR3 DNA: TGTGCCAGCAGCCAAGCGGACAATCAGTCCCAGCATTTT. Amino acids: CASSQADNQSQHF.

This rearrangement joins TRBV13 to TRBJ1-1, with a tentative D call TRBD1 (5 bases). Trimming removed 4 bases at V and 0 bases at J, with 9 bases between. The CDR3 runs to 14 residues. The germline CDR1 and CDR2 sequences are PRHDT and FYEKMQ (reference sequence). In DNA, the CDR3 is TGTGCCAGCAGCTCCAGGGCCATGAACACTGAAGCTTTCTTT. It yields the protein CASSSRAMNTEAFF. Based on the CDR3 plus reference TRBV13 and TRBJ1-1, the full variable domain is AAGVIQSPRHLIKEKRETATLKCYPIPRHDTVYWYQQGPGQDPQFLISFYEKMQSDKGSIPDRFSAQQFSDYHSELNMSSLELGDSALYFCASSSRAMNTEAFFGQGTRLTVV.

This clonotype was seen more than once but under ten times. The rearrangement uses TRBV29-1 and TRBJ2-1, with a tentative D call TRBD1 (6 bases). The CDR3 has 15 amino acids. Trimming stripped 3 bases from V and 0 bases from J, with 12 bases between. In germline, CDR1 is SQVTM, CDR2 ANQGSEA. CDR3 protein: CSVDYRASSYNEQFF. The CDR3 DNA follows: TGCAGCGTTGACTACAGGGCGAGCTCCTACAATGAGCAGTTCTTC.

This rearrangement joins TRBV10-3 to TRBJ2-1; 14 nucleotides line up with TRBD2. Trimming cost V 8 bases and J 7 bases; bases outside gene matches: 10. Germline V lookup: CDR1 ENHRY, CDR2 SYGVKD. The CDR3 is 16 residues long. The CDR3 spells CAIREPGTSGRNEQFF. CDR3 DNA sequence: TGTGCCATCCGAGAGCCTGGGACTAGCGGGAGAAATGAGCAGTTCTTC.

This clonotype was counted only a few times. V is TRBV6-6 and J is TRBJ2-1; 9 bases align to TRBD1. V gave up 5 bases and J gave up 3 bases; unmatched junction bases: 11. Germline assignment: CDR1 MNHNY and CDR2 SVGAGI (reference sequence). The CDR3 length is 17 residues. CDR3 DNA: TGTGCCAGCAGTCTACTACCCGGGACAGGGATCTACAATGAGCAGTTCTTC. Protein product: CASSLLPGTGIYNEQFF.

The gene calls are TRBV7-9 and TRBJ2-7, with 7 nucleotides matching TRBD1. The CDR3 consists of 15 residues. V shed 5 bases, J shed 1 base, and the junction held 8 bases outside the gene matches. Germline CDR1 and CDR2: SEHNR and FQNEAQ (reference sequence). In DNA form, the CDR3 reads TGTGCCAGCAGCCCAGGGGGTATAAGGTCCTACGAGCAGTACTTC. Translating it yields CASSPGGIRSYEQYF.

This chain connects TRBV20-1 to TRBJ2-7; D is possibly TRBD2 (6 bases). V was shortened by 1 base and J by 6 bases, with 16 bases between the two germline ends. Germline CDR1 and CDR2: DFQATT and SNEGSKA (reference sequence). The CDR3 covers 14 residues. DNA of the CDR3: TGCAGTGCTAGAGTTAGCGGCCCCCTCGGCGAGCAGTACTTC. Amino acid sequence: CSARVSGPLGEQYF.

The rearrangement uses TRBV2 and TRBJ1-6, with 7 positions matching TRBD1. J lost 0 bases, V lost 6 bases, and 5 bases had no gene match. The CDR3 runs 16 residues. Germline loops: CDR1 SNHLY, CDR2 FYNNEI. For the CDR3, the DNA is TGTGCCAGCAGCGAGGACAGGAGCTCCTATAATTCACCCCTCCACTTT. This sequence encodes CASSEDRSSYNSPLHF.

This clonotype has more than one count but fewer than ten. This chain joins TRBV20-1 and TRBJ2-3; unclear D gene. Germline CDR1 is DFQATT and CDR2 is SNEGSKA (reference sequence). The CDR3 has 14 amino acids. Trimming shortened V by 4 bases and J by 4 bases, and 15 bases separated the two germline ends. The CDR3 here is CSAINGTVPDTQYF. The CDR3 DNA follows: TGCAGTGCTATAAACGGAACCGTCCCAGATACGCAGTATTTT.

The chain recombines TRBV20-1 with TRBJ2-3; 10 positions agree with TRBD2. The germline CDR1 and CDR2 sequences are DFQATT and SNEGSKA (reference sequence). J gave up 3 bases and V 4 bases, and 4 bases lay outside the gene matches. The CDR3 contains 14 residues. The CDR3 spells CSAILAGRTDTQYF. CDR3 nucleotide sequence: TGCAGTGCTATACTAGCGGGGAGGACAGATACGCAGTATTTT.

As concerns this clonotype: At one end the junction does not follow the germline gene, possibly because of a read error. The chain combines TRBV15 with TRBJ1-1; the D gene is possibly TRBD1 (5 bases). The CDR3 totals 16 residues. Germline CDR1 LNHNV, CDR2 YYDKDF (reference sequence). CDR3 bases: TGTGCCACCAGCAGACAGGGACGGAGAATGAACACTGAAGCTTTATTT. Its protein is CATSRQGRRMNTEALF.

This sequence joins TRBV20-1 and TRBJ2-7; TRBD2 matches at 8 bases. After removal of 1 base from V and 0 bases from J, the junction contained 11 bases not matched to a gene. The CDR3 runs 17 residues. Germline-derived CDR1 and CDR2 are DFQATT and SNEGSKA (reference sequence). CDR3 sequence (DNA): TGCAGTGCTAGAGGCCCCTGGAGTAGCGGGACCTCCTACGAGCAGTACTTC. The encoded protein is CSARGPWSSGTSYEQYF.